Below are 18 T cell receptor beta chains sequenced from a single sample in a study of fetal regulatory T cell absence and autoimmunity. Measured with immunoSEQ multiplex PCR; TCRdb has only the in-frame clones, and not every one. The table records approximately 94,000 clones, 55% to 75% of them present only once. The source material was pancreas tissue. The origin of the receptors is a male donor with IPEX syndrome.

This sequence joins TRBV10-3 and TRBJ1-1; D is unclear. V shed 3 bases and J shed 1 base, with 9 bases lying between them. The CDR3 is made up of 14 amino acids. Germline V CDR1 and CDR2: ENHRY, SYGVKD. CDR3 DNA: TGTGCCATCAGTGAAGTGTGGACGAACACTGAAGCTTTCTTT. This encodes CAISEVWTNTEAFF.

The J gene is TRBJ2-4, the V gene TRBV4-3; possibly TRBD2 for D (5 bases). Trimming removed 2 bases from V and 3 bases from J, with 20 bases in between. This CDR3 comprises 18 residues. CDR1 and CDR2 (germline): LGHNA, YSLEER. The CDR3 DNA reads TGCGCCAGCAGCCAATGGCCGACTACCTTCTCCTACAAAAACATTCAGTACTTC. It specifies CASSQWPTTFSYKNIQYF.

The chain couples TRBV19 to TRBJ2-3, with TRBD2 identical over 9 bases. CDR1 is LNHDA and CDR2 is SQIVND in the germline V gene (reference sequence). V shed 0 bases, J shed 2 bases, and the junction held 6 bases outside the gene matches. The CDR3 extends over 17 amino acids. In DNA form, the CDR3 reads TGTGCCAGTAGTATAGATCGGCTAGCGGGGCCCACAGATACGCAGTATTTT. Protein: CASSIDRLAGPTDTQYF.

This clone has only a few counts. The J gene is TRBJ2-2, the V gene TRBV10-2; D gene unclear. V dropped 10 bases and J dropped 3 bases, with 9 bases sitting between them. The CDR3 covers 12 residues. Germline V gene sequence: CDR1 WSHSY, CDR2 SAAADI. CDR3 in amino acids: CAITADTGELFF. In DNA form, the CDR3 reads TGCGCCATTACAGCTGACACCGGGGAGCTGTTTTTT.

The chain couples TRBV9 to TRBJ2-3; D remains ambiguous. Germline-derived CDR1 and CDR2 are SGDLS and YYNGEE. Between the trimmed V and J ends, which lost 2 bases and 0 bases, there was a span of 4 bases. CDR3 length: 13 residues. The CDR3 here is CASSVSSTDTQYF. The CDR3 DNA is TGTGCCAGCAGCGTCTCTAGCACAGATACGCAGTATTTT.

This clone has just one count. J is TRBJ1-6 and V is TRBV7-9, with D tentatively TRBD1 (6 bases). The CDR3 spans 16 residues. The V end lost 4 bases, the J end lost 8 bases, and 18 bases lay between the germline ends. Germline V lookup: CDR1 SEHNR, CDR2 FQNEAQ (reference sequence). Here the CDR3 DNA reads TGTGCCAGCAGCTCCCGAACCGGGACATTGGATTCACCCCTCCACTTT. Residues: CASSSRTGTLDSPLHF.

CDR3 DNA sequence: TGTGCCAGCAGAGAATTAGGAGGACCCAAAAACATTCAGTACTTC. This gives the protein CASRELGGPKNIQYF. This chain uses TRBV6-5 with TRBJ2-4, with D possibly being TRBD2 (5 bases). This CDR3 has 15 residues. With 6 bases removed from V and 2 bases from J, the gap between germline ends came to 14 bases. Germline values: CDR1 MNHEY, CDR2 SVGAGI.

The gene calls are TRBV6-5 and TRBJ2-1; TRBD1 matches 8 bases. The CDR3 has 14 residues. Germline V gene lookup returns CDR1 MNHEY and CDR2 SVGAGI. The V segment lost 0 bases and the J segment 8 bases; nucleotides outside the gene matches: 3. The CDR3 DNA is TGTGCCAGCAGTTACTCGGGACAGGTCTATGAGCAGTTCTTC. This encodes CASSYSGQVYEQFF.

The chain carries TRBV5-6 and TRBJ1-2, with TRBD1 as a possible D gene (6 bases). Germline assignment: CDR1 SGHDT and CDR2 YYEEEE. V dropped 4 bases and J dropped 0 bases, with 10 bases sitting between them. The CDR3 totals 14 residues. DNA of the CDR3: TGTGCCAGCAGCCCGGACAGAGCTAACTATGGCTACACCTTC. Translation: CASSPDRANYGYTF.

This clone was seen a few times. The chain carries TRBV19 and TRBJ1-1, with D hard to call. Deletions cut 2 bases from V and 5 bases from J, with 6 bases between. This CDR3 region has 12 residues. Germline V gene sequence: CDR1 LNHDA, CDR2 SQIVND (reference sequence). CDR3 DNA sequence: TGTGCCAGTAGTATATGGGATACTGAAGCTTTCTTT. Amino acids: CASSIWDTEAFF.

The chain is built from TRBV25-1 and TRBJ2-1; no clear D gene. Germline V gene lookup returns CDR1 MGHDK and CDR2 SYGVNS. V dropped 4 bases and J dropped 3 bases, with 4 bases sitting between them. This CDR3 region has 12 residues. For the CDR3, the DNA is TGTGCCAGCAGTGCCCGCTACAATGAGCAGTTCTTC. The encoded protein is CASSARYNEQFF.

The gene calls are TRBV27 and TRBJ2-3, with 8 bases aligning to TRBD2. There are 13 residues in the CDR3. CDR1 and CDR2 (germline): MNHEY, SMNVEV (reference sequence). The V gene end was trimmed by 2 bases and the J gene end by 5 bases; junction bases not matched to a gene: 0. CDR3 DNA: TGTGCCAGCAGTTTACTAGCGGGAGATACGCAGTATTTT. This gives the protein CASSLLAGDTQYF.

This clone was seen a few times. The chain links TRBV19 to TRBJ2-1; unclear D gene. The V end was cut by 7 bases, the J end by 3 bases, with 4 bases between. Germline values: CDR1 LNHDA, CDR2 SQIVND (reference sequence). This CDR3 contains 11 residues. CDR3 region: CASKNYNEQFF. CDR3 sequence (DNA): TGTGCCAGTAAGAACTACAATGAGCAGTTCTTC.

CDR3 region: CASSKVIPYEQYF. CDR3 bases: TGTGCCAGCAGCAAAGTCATCCCCTACGAGCAGTACTTC. The chain is built from TRBV21-1 and TRBJ2-7; the DNA was not used to check the table's D call, TRBD1. TRBV21-1 is described as a pseudogene. This CDR3 is 13 amino acids long.

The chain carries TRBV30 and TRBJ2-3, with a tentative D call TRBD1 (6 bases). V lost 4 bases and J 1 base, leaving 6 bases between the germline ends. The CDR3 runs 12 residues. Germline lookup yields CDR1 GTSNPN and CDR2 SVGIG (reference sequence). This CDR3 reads CAWTGGTDTQYF. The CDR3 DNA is TGTGCCTGGACAGGGGGCACAGATACGCAGTATTTT.

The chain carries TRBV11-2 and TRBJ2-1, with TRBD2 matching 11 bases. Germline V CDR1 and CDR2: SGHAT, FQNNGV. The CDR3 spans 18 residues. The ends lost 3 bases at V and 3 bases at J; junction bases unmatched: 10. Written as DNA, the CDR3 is TGTGCCAGCAGCTTGGGTTCCTCTAGCGGGAGGTTCTACAATGAGCAGTTCTTC. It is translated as CASSLGSSSGRFYNEQFF.

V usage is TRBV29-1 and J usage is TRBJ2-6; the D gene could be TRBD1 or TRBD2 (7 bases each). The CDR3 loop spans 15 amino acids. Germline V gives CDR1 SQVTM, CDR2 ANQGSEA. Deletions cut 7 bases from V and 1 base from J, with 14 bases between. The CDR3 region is CSASRGGSGANVLTF. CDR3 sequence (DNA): TGCAGCGCGAGCAGGGGGGGTTCTGGGGCCAACGTCCTGACTTTC.

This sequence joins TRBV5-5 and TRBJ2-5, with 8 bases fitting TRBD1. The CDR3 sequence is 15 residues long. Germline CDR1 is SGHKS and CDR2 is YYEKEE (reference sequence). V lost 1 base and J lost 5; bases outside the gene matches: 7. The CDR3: CASSLPQGAWETQYF. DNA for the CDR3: TGTGCCAGCAGCTTGCCGCAGGGGGCATGGGAGACCCAGTACTTC.